This T cell receptor (beta chain) was sequenced in a study of shared clonotypes between healthy human individuals. General study results and limits: Generally, naive subsets came out with larger estimated richness than memory subsets.

Each of the donors was a healthy adult who was HIV-negative and had not had a recent acute infection or vaccination. In the case of this clone: Its target is not known.

Germline assignment: CDR1 SGHRS and CDR2 YFSETQ. V lost 0 bases and J 2 bases, leaving 9 bases between the germline ends. The CDR3 extends over 14 amino acids. Template for every sorted-subset replicate PCR totaled about 200 ng DNA, 25,000 to 30,000 T cell genomes. TCRdb keeps only in-frame clones here, not all; method: immunoSEQ multiplex PCR. The table has fewer than 1.8 million clones, around 98.5% seen once. The source of this sequence is a man aged 30 to 45 in good health. Source material: naive CD4+ T cells sorted from blood. The sample's subset: CD45RA+ positively selected. The chain combines TRBV5-1 with TRBJ2-7, with D tentatively TRBD1 (6 bases). Written as DNA, the CDR3 is TGCGCCAGCAGCTTGGTGGGACATACCTACGAGCAGTACTTC. Translation: CASSLVGHTYEQYF.